The rows below give T cell receptor beta chains drawn from one sample of a study of early stage breast cancer tumors. The assay was immunoSEQ multiplex PCR, and TCRdb's table has in-frame clones only and misses some. The sample holds around 71,000 clones, 65% to 80% seen once. Sequencing was performed on blood. These receptors were collected from a person between 55 and 69 years old with breast cancer. CDR3s leave out the opening cysteine and the closing phenylalanine or tryptophan.

v_call,cdr3_length,j_call,cdr3_aa
TRBV2,13,TRBJ1-4,ASIDRGQTNEKLF
TRBV21-1,12,TRBJ2-7,ASSEIRQSYEQY
TRBV4-2,16,TRBJ2-3,ASSKGDRGLFTADTQY
TRBV7-8,12,TRBJ1-2,ASSLTAQPYGYT
TRBV5-4,13,TRBJ2-2,ASSLGGTDTGELF
TRBV6-6,12,TRBJ1-5,ASSRDSFNQPQH
TRBV18,12,TRBJ2-7,ASSRTSDSYEQY
TRBV28,15,TRBJ2-5,ASSFEAGGPSVGTQY
TRBV10-2,13,TRBJ2-2,ATGGEKENTGELF
TRBV30,10,TRBJ2-3,AWSQSTDTQY
TRBV10-1,12,TRBJ1-4,ASSPGTANEKLF
TRBV5-4,13,TRBJ2-3,ASRYAGRVTDTQY
TRBV19,11,TRBJ1-5,ASSMGGNQPQH
TRBV18,14,TRBJ2-7,ASSPPGLEGTSEQY
TRBV7-2,15,TRBJ1-5,ASSPRGVGYSNQPQH
TRBV18,13,TRBJ2-1,ASSSGTSGDNEQF
TRBV15,15,TRBJ2-5,ATSKAPGGRRQETQY
TRBV19,11,TRBJ1-1,ASSDRPNTEAF
TRBV7-2,16,TRBJ1-3,ASSSAGPFGGSGNTIY
TRBV7-9,16,TRBJ1-5,ASSLTPPGVGSNQPQH
TRBV7-3,13,TRBJ2-1,ASSLIAGSYNEQF
TRBV9,12,TRBJ2-7,ASSVAPEGNEQY
TRBV5-3,14,TRBJ1-1,ARSLARAEGNTEAF
TRBV10-3,12,TRBJ1-1,AITRDRGNTEAF
TRBV28,12,TRBJ2-5,ASSSRGRGETQY
TRBV28,13,TRBJ1-2,ASNPPMTVNYGYT
TRBV7-3,14,TRBJ2-2,ASSRPSGANTGELF